These T cell receptor beta chains were read from a single sample in a study of cytomegalovirus exposure and HLA in healthy donors. Sequenced by immunoSEQ multiplex PCR; TCRdb stores in-frame clones only, minus some. The sample gives around 150,000 clones, around 85% of which show up once; roughly 4.5% is in the top ten. Sequencing was performed on PBMCs. All receptors derive from a man in his forties in good health and CMV-seropositive. CDR3s include the opening cysteine and the closing phenylalanine or tryptophan. The order of the fields is clone size, D gene, J gene, CDR3 length, V gene, CDR3 protein, CDR3 DNA. The D gene is left open where the match is weak. Expanded clones get a size class; other rows say once, few or many, or leave the size out.

clone size: .
D gene: .
J gene: TRBJ1-4
CDR3 length: 14
V gene: TRBV25-1
CDR3 protein: CASSLQGGLEKLFF
CDR3 DNA: TGTGCCAGCAGCTTACAGGGTGGTCTAGAAAAACTGTTTTTT

clone size: .
D gene: .
J gene: TRBJ2-3
CDR3 length: 13
V gene: TRBV30
CDR3 protein: CAWSRGFTDTQYF
CDR3 DNA: TGTGCCTGGAGTAGGGGCTTCACGGATACGCAGTATTTT

clone size: .
D gene: .
J gene: TRBJ1-1
CDR3 length: 15
V gene: TRBV9
CDR3 protein: CASSAKPLRGAEAFF
CDR3 DNA: TGTGCCAGCAGCGCGAAGCCTCTACGGGGAGCAGAAGCTTTCTTT

clone size: .
D gene: .
J gene: TRBJ1-4
CDR3 length: 15
V gene: TRBV5-1
CDR3 protein: CASSSGNLGNEKLFF
CDR3 DNA: TGCGCCAGCAGCTCAGGGAATTTGGGAAATGAAAAACTGTTTTTT

clone size: .
D gene: TRBD1
J gene: TRBJ2-5
CDR3 length: 15
V gene: TRBV5-8
CDR3 protein: CASSVGTGRQETQYF
CDR3 DNA: TGTGCCAGCAGCGTCGGGACAGGGAGGCAAGAGACCCAGTACTTC

clone size: once
D gene: TRBD2
J gene: TRBJ2-6
CDR3 length: 18
V gene: TRBV7-2
CDR3 protein: CASSPRTSVISGANVLTF
CDR3 DNA: TGTGCCAGCAGCCCAAGGACTAGCGTCATCTCTGGGGCCAACGTCCTGACTTTC

clone size: once
D gene: .
J gene: TRBJ1-2
CDR3 length: 13
V gene: TRBV12-5
CDR3 protein: CASGSTGYNGYTF
CDR3 DNA: TGTGCTAGTGGCTCAACAGGGTATAATGGCTACACCTTC

clone size: .
D gene: .
J gene: TRBJ2-3
CDR3 length: 15
V gene: TRBV30
CDR3 protein: CAWSVLNPILDTQYF
CDR3 DNA: TGTGCCTGGAGTGTCCTAAATCCTATTTTGGATACGCAGTATTTT

clone size: .
D gene: .
J gene: TRBJ1-2
CDR3 length: 10
V gene: TRBV19
CDR3 protein: CASAGDGYTF
CDR3 DNA: TGTGCCAGTGCAGGGGATGGCTACACCTTC

clone size: .
D gene: .
J gene: TRBJ2-1
CDR3 length: 13
V gene: TRBV12-5
CDR3 protein: CASGLARYNEQFF
CDR3 DNA: TGTGCTAGTGGTTTGGCCCGGTACAATGAGCAGTTCTTC

clone size: .
D gene: TRBD2
J gene: TRBJ2-2
CDR3 length: 16
V gene: TRBV7-9
CDR3 protein: CASSFGTSGRTGELFF
CDR3 DNA: TGTGCCAGCAGCTTCGGGACTAGCGGGAGGACCGGGGAGCTGTTTTTT

clone size: .
D gene: .
J gene: TRBJ1-5
CDR3 length: 14
V gene: TRBV11-2
CDR3 protein: CASSTTGSNQPQHF
CDR3 DNA: TGTGCCAGCAGCACTACAGGCAGCAATCAGCCCCAGCATTTT

clone size: .
D gene: .
J gene: TRBJ2-1
CDR3 length: 14
V gene: TRBV19
CDR3 protein: CASSPRASYNEQFF
CDR3 DNA: TGTGCCAGTAGTCCCAGGGCTTCCTACAATGAGCAGTTCTTC

clone size: .
D gene: .
J gene: TRBJ2-1
CDR3 length: 16
V gene: TRBV29-1
CDR3 protein: CSVEDPQRSDYNEQFF
CDR3 DNA: TGCAGCGTTGAAGACCCTCAGCGGTCGGACTACAATGAGCAGTTCTTC

clone size: .
D gene: TRBD1
J gene: TRBJ1-5
CDR3 length: 15
V gene: TRBV19
CDR3 protein: CASSRQGWSNQPQHF
CDR3 DNA: TGTGCCAGTAGTCGACAGGGTTGGAGCAATCAGCCCCAGCATTTT

clone size: .
D gene: TRBD1
J gene: TRBJ1-1
CDR3 length: 15
V gene: TRBV7-9
CDR3 protein: CASGTRQGYSTEAFF
CDR3 DNA: TGTGCCAGCGGAACTCGACAGGGGTATAGCACTGAAGCTTTCTTT

clone size: .
D gene: .
J gene: TRBJ2-7
CDR3 length: 15
V gene: TRBV9
CDR3 protein: CASSVGGQNSYEQYF
CDR3 DNA: TGTGCCAGCAGCGTAGGAGGACAAAACTCCTACGAGCAGTACTTC

clone size: once
D gene: .
J gene: TRBJ1-4
CDR3 length: 16
V gene: TRBV5-1
CDR3 protein: CASSLQGLGTNEKLFF
CDR3 DNA: TGCGCCAGCAGCTTGCAGGGGCTTGGCACTAATGAAAAACTGTTTTTT

clone size: .
D gene: TRBD2
J gene: TRBJ2-3
CDR3 length: 16
V gene: TRBV7-3
CDR3 protein: CASSLIPGTREDTQYF
CDR3 DNA: TGTGCCAGCAGCTTGATACCCGGGACTAGAGAAGATACGCAGTATTTT

clone size: .
D gene: .
J gene: TRBJ2-7
CDR3 length: 12
V gene: TRBV27
CDR3 protein: CASSPPGGRQYF
CDR3 DNA: TGTGCCAGCAGCCCCCCTGGCGGAAGGCAGTACTTC

clone size: .
D gene: .
J gene: TRBJ2-7
CDR3 length: 16
V gene: TRBV5-1
CDR3 protein: CASTALQPGTGGEQYF
CDR3 DNA: TGCGCCAGCACGGCCCTCCAGCCGGGCACCGGGGGCGAGCAGTACTTC

clone size: .
D gene: TRBD1
J gene: TRBJ1-4
CDR3 length: 17
V gene: TRBV19
CDR3 protein: CASSPGTGSTTNEKLFF
CDR3 DNA: TGTGCCAGTAGTCCCGGGACAGGCTCCACAACTAATGAAAAACTGTTTTTT

clone size: .
D gene: TRBD2
J gene: TRBJ2-7
CDR3 length: 15
V gene: TRBV7-9
CDR3 protein: CASSLGLAGSYEQYF
CDR3 DNA: TGTGCCAGCAGCTTAGGCCTAGCGGGCTCCTACGAGCAGTACTTC

clone size: .
D gene: .
J gene: TRBJ2-7
CDR3 length: 14
V gene: TRBV6-1
CDR3 protein: CASSPSTLPGEQYF
CDR3 DNA: TGTGCCAGCAGTCCCTCGACTCTTCCTGGCGAGCAGTACTTC

clone size: .
D gene: TRBD2
J gene: TRBJ2-1
CDR3 length: 15
V gene: TRBV7-9
CDR3 protein: CASSYVAGGLNEQFF
CDR3 DNA: TGTGCCAGCAGCTACGTAGCGGGGGGGCTAAATGAGCAGTTCTTC

clone size: .
D gene: .
J gene: TRBJ1-1
CDR3 length: 15
V gene: TRBV7-3
CDR3 protein: CASSLGGLGNTEAFF
CDR3 DNA: TGTGCCAGCAGCTTAGGCGGGCTAGGGAACACTGAAGCTTTCTTT

clone size: .
D gene: .
J gene: TRBJ1-2
CDR3 length: 14
V gene: TRBV28
CDR3 protein: CASSLGGGTYGYTF
CDR3 DNA: TGTGCCAGCAGTTTGGGTGGGGGGACCTATGGCTACACCTTC

clone size: few
D gene: .
J gene: TRBJ2-7
CDR3 length: 15
V gene: TRBV4-2
CDR3 protein: CASSLEAGPAYEQYF
CDR3 DNA: TGTGCCAGCAGCCTTGAAGCAGGGCCGGCCTACGAGCAGTACTTC

clone size: .
D gene: TRBD2
J gene: TRBJ2-7
CDR3 length: 16
V gene: TRBV9
CDR3 protein: CASSASIAGGRSEQYF
CDR3 DNA: TGTGCCAGCAGCGCAAGCATAGCGGGGGGGAGAAGCGAGCAGTACTTC

clone size: .
D gene: TRBD2
J gene: TRBJ2-3
CDR3 length: 19
V gene: TRBV9
CDR3 protein: CASSKFTSASLYSTDTQYF
CDR3 DNA: TGTGCCAGCAGCAAATTCACTAGCGCCAGTCTTTATAGCACAGATACGCAGTATTTT

clone size: .
D gene: .
J gene: TRBJ2-1
CDR3 length: 16
V gene: TRBV5-6
CDR3 protein: CASSLAQQRVYNEQFF
CDR3 DNA: TGTGCCAGCAGCTTGGCCCAACAGAGAGTCTACAATGAGCAGTTCTTC

clone size: .
D gene: .
J gene: TRBJ1-4
CDR3 length: 15
V gene: TRBV5-6
CDR3 protein: CASSLQGVTNEKLFF
CDR3 DNA: TGTGCCAGCAGCCTACAGGGCGTAACTAATGAAAAACTGTTTTTT

clone size: .
D gene: .
J gene: TRBJ2-7
CDR3 length: 14
V gene: TRBV5-1
CDR3 protein: CASSFSSDSYEQYF
CDR3 DNA: TGCGCCAGCAGCTTTTCTAGCGACTCCTACGAGCAGTACTTC

clone size: .
D gene: .
J gene: TRBJ1-5
CDR3 length: 20
V gene: TRBV18
CDR3 protein: CASSPPRAGTTFHSNQPQHF
CDR3 DNA: TGTGCCAGCTCACCACCGCGGGCAGGGACAACATTCCATAGCAATCAGCCCCAGCATTTT

clone size: .
D gene: .
J gene: TRBJ1-4
CDR3 length: 16
V gene: TRBV14
CDR3 protein: CASSLSHGGRGEKLFF
CDR3 DNA: TGTGCCAGCAGCCTAAGTCACGGGGGGCGCGGTGAAAAACTGTTTTTT

clone size: .
D gene: TRBD1
J gene: TRBJ2-7
CDR3 length: 14
V gene: TRBV5-6
CDR3 protein: CASSFGHRGYEQYF
CDR3 DNA: TGTGCCAGCAGCTTTGGCCACAGGGGCTACGAGCAGTACTTC

clone size: once
D gene: TRBD1
J gene: TRBJ1-1
CDR3 length: 14
V gene: TRBV5-4
CDR3 protein: CASSSDRGSTEAFF
CDR3 DNA: TGTGCCAGCAGCTCCGACAGGGGAAGCACTGAAGCTTTCTTT

clone size: .
D gene: .
J gene: TRBJ1-4
CDR3 length: 14
V gene: TRBV30
CDR3 protein: CAWSEGQLGEKLFF
CDR3 DNA: TGTGCCTGGAGTGAGGGGCAACTCGGGGAAAAACTGTTTTTT

clone size: .
D gene: TRBD2
J gene: TRBJ2-2
CDR3 length: 17
V gene: TRBV15
CDR3 protein: CATSRDLAGGITGELFF
CDR3 DNA: TGTGCCACCAGCAGAGATCTAGCGGGAGGGATAACCGGGGAGCTGTTTTTT

clone size: .
D gene: TRBD2
J gene: TRBJ2-1
CDR3 length: 17
V gene: TRBV4-1
CDR3 protein: CASSQPLAGAPGNEQFF
CDR3 DNA: TGCGCCAGCAGCCAACCCTTAGCGGGAGCCCCAGGTAATGAGCAGTTCTTC

clone size: .
D gene: .
J gene: TRBJ1-3
CDR3 length: 17
V gene: TRBV7-9
CDR3 protein: CASRGRLKESSGNTIYF
CDR3 DNA: TGTGCCAGCCGCGGGCGGTTAAAGGAGAGCTCTGGAAACACCATATATTTT

clone size: .
D gene: TRBD1
J gene: TRBJ2-7
CDR3 length: 15
V gene: TRBV7-9
CDR3 protein: CASSFDRALQGEQYF
CDR3 DNA: TGTGCCAGCAGCTTTGACAGGGCGCTCCAAGGCGAGCAGTACTTC

clone size: .
D gene: .
J gene: TRBJ1-1
CDR3 length: 15
V gene: TRBV14
CDR3 protein: CASSRLQGPNTEAFF
CDR3 DNA: TGTGCCAGCAGTCGGTTACAGGGCCCGAACACTGAAGCTTTCTTT

clone size: .
D gene: TRBD1
J gene: TRBJ2-3
CDR3 length: 14
V gene: TRBV11-2
CDR3 protein: CASSVDRGSDTQYF
CDR3 DNA: TGTGCCAGCAGCGTGGACAGGGGATCGGATACGCAGTATTTT

clone size: .
D gene: TRBD2
J gene: TRBJ2-7
CDR3 length: 18
V gene: TRBV9
CDR3 protein: CASSRGLAGDQLRSEQYF
CDR3 DNA: TGTGCCAGCAGCAGGGGACTAGCGGGGGACCAGTTACGATCCGAGCAGTACTTC

clone size: once
D gene: TRBD2
J gene: TRBJ2-7
CDR3 length: 20
V gene: TRBV11-3
CDR3 protein: CASTLAGPGTSGQSSYEQYF
CDR3 DNA: TGTGCCAGCACCCTAGCCGGACCCGGGACTAGCGGGCAGAGCTCCTACGAGCAGTACTTC

clone size: .
D gene: .
J gene: TRBJ1-2
CDR3 length: 12
V gene: TRBV30
CDR3 protein: CAWTLLGYGYTF
CDR3 DNA: TGTGCCTGGACCCTTCTCGGGTATGGCTACACCTTC

clone size: .
D gene: .
J gene: TRBJ1-5
CDR3 length: 15
V gene: TRBV18
CDR3 protein: CASSNQRISNQPQHF
CDR3 DNA: TGTGCCAGCTCCAACCAGAGGATCAGCAATCAGCCCCAGCATTTT

clone size: .
D gene: TRBD2
J gene: TRBJ2-7
CDR3 length: 17
V gene: TRBV15
CDR3 protein: CATSSGHSGLADYEQYF
CDR3 DNA: TGTGCCACCAGCAGCGGACACTCGGGACTAGCGGACTACGAGCAGTACTTC

clone size: .
D gene: .
J gene: TRBJ2-1
CDR3 length: 16
V gene: TRBV18
CDR3 protein: CASSPMGPGGYNEQFF
CDR3 DNA: TGTGCCAGCTCACCCATGGGACCCGGGGGCTACAATGAGCAGTTCTTC

clone size: .
D gene: .
J gene: TRBJ1-4
CDR3 length: 17
V gene: TRBV11-3
CDR3 protein: CASSSTGGTSTTEKLFF
CDR3 DNA: TGTGCCAGCAGCTCGACCGGGGGGACATCGACAACTGAAAAACTGTTTTTT

clone size: .
D gene: .
J gene: TRBJ1-2
CDR3 length: 14
V gene: TRBV27
CDR3 protein: CASSLSHRDDGYTF
CDR3 DNA: TGTGCCAGCAGTTTAAGTCACAGGGACGATGGCTACACCTTC